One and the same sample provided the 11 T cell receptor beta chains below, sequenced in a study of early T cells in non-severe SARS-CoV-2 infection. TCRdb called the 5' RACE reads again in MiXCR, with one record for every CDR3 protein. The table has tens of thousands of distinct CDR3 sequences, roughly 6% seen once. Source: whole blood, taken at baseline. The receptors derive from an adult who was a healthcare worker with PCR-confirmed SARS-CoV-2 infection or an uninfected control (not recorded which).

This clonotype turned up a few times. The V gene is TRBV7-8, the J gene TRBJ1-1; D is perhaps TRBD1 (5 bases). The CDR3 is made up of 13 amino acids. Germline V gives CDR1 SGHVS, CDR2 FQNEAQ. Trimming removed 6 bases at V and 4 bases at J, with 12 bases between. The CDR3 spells CASSKTDSTEAFF. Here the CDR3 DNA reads TGTGCCAGCAGTAAGACAGATTCCACTGAAGCTTTCTTT.

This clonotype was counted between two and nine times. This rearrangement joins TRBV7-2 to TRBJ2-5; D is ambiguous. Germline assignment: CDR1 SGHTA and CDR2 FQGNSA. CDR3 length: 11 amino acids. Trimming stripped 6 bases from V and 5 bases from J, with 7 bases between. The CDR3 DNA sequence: TGTGCCAGCAGGAAATTTGAGACCCAGTACTTC. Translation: CASRKFETQYF.

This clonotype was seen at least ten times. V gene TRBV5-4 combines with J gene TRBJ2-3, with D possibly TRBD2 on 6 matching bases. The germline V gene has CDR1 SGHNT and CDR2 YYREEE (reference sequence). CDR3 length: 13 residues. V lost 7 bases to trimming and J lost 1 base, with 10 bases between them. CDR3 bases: TGTGCCAGCGGAATAGCGGGCACAGATACGCAGTATTTT. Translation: CASGIAGTDTQYF.

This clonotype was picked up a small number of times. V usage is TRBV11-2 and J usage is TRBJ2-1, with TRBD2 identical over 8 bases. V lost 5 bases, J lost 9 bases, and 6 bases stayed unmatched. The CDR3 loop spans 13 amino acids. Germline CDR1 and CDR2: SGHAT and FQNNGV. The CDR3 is CASSLGTSFEQFF. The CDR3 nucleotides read TGTGCCAGCAGCCTCGGGACTAGTTTTGAGCAGTTCTTC.

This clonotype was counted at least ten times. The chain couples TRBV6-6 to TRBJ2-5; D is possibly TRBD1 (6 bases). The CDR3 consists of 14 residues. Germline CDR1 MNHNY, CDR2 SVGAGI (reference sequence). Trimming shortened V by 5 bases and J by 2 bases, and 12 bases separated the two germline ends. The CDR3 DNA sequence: TGTGCCAGCAGTCCCGGGACACCACAAGAGACCCAGTACTTC. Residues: CASSPGTPQETQYF.

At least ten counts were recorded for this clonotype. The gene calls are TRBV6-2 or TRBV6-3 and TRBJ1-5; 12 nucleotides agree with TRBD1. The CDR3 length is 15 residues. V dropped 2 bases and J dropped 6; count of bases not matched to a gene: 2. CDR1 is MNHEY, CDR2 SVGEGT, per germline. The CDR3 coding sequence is TGTGCCAGCAGTTACGGGACAGGGGGCGGTCAGCCCCAGCATTTT. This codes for CASSYGTGGGQPQHF.

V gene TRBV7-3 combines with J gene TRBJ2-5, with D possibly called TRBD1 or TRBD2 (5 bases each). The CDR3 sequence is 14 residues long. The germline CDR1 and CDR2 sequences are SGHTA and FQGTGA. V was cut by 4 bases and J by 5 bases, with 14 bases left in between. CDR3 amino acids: CASSSQAGSETQYF. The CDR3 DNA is TGTGCCAGCAGCTCGCAGGCAGGGAGCGAGACCCAGTACTTC.

CDR3 DNA sequence: TGTGCCTGGATTCACAGGGGGAGAAGCAATGAGCAGTTCTTC. Translated, it gives CAWIHRGRSNEQFF. The genes are TRBV30 and TRBJ2-1, with 8 positions matching TRBD1. Germline-derived CDR1 and CDR2 are GTSNPN and SVGIG (reference sequence). The V and J ends lost 4 bases and 6 bases, in that order; junction bases with no gene match: 8. CDR3 length: 14 amino acids.

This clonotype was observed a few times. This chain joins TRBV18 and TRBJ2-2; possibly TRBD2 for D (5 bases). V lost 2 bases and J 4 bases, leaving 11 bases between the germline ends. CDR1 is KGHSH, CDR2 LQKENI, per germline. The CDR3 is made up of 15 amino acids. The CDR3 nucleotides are TGTGCCAGCTCACCAGTCGACTATTTCACCGGGGAGCTGTTTTTT. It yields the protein CASSPVDYFTGELFF.

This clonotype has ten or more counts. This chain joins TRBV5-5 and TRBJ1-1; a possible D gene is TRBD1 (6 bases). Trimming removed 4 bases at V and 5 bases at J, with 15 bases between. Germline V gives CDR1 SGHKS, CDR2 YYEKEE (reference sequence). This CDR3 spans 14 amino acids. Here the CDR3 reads CASSIWTVGTEAFF. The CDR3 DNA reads TGTGCCAGCAGCATATGGACAGTAGGGACTGAAGCTTTCTTT.

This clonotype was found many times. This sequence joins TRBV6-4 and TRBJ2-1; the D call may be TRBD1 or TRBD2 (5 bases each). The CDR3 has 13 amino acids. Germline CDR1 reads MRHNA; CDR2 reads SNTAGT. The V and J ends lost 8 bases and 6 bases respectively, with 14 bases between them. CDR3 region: CASAPTGTNEQFF. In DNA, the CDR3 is TGTGCCAGCGCTCCCACGGGGACCAATGAGCAGTTCTTC.